Following are 5 T cell receptor beta chains from one sample sequenced in a study of blood T cell repertoires in COVID-19. Some clones are missing from TCRdb's copy, which holds only in-frame ones; the method was immunoSEQ multiplex PCR. This table holds under 300,000 clones, roughly 90% found once. The sequenced material came from peripheral blood. Source of these receptors: a woman aged 30 to 39 with COVID-19, enrolled during active disease.

A few counts support this clone. J is TRBJ1-1 and V is TRBV3-1 (or the pseudogene TRBV3-2); TRBD1 is a possible D gene (5 bases). CDR3 length equals 15 residues. Germline V CDR1 and CDR2: LGHDT, YNNKEL (reference sequence). The V gene lost 7 bases and the J gene lost 5 bases, with 20 bases spanning the gap. DNA for the CDR3: TGTGCCAGCAAAGTGTCTGGGGGAGGGAATACTGAAGCTTTCTTT. Encoded protein: CASKVSGGGNTEAFF.

The chain combines TRBV28 with TRBJ2-3, with D perhaps matching TRBD1 (6 bases). Germline CDR1 MDHEN, CDR2 SYDVKM. The germline V and J ends were trimmed by 8 bases and 6 bases, with 21 bases remaining between them. This CDR3 region has 15 residues. The CDR3 nucleotides are TGTGCCAGCGTAGGACCGAACAGGGTGTCCGATACGCAGTATTTT. Translated: CASVGPNRVSDTQYF.

The chain links TRBV4-2 to TRBJ2-5, with 10 bases fitting TRBD2. The CDR3 contains 16 residues. Germline CDR1 and CDR2: LGHNA and YNFKEQ. V lost 3 bases, J lost 2 bases, and 6 bases stayed unmatched. The CDR3 nucleotides are TGTGCCAGCAGCCAGTCGGGTAGCGGGGGGCAAGAGACCCAGTACTTC. Amino acid sequence: CASSQSGSGGQETQYF.

This clone was observed a few times. This chain connects TRBV2 to TRBJ2-7; TRBD1 agrees at 8 bases. Germline V gives CDR1 SNHLY, CDR2 FYNNEI. V lost 5 bases, J lost 3 bases, and 9 bases stayed unmatched. The length of the CDR3 is 15 residues. This CDR3 is CASSYRQGMNYEQYF. CDR3 nucleotides: TGTGCCAGCAGTTATAGACAGGGGATGAACTACGAGCAGTACTTC.

The chain employs TRBV5-1 and TRBJ2-7; D gene unclear. The CDR3 totals 15 residues. Deletions cut 3 bases from V and 0 bases from J, with 13 bases between. Germline lookup yields CDR1 SGHRS and CDR2 YFSETQ. In DNA, the CDR3 is TGCGCCAGCAGCTCCTCCCCAGTCGACTCCTACGAGCAGTACTTC. This translates into CASSSSPVDSYEQYF.